The rows below give T cell receptor beta chains drawn from one sample of a study of regulatory T cells in long-lasting Graves disease. Each CDR3 protein is one row after TCRdb ran MiXCR on the multiplex PCR reads. The profile covers around 400,000 distinct CDR3 sequences, with around 20% appearing a single time and about 26% taken by the ten largest. The sample in question was peripheral blood mononuclear cells (PBMCs), obtained when the disease was refractory, from a patient treated with antithyroid drugs. These receptors all come from a female donor with Graves disease. CDR3s include the opening cysteine and the closing phenylalanine or tryptophan. The D gene is left open where the match is weak. Only part of the rows carry a size: once, few, many, or a class if the clone is expanded.

TRBD1	TRBV2	many	TRBJ2-7	CASRGQPTAYEQYF	TGTGCCAGCAGGGGACAGCCGACGGCCTACGAGCAGTACTTC
NA	TRBV28	many	TRBJ1-1	CASSLGGRVNTEAFF	TGTGCCAGCAGTTTAGGGGGGCGGGTGAACACTGAAGCTTTCTTT
NA	TRBV20-1	few	TRBJ1-1	CSASSPAGANTEAFF	TGCAGTGCTAGTTCCCCGGCGGGCGCGAACACTGAAGCTTTCTTT
NA	TRBV19	NA	TRBJ1-1	CASRPTGSPGANTEAFF	TGTGCCAGTAGACCGACAGGCTCTCCGGGGGCGAACACTGAAGCTTTCTTT
NA	TRBV28	NA	TRBJ2-1	CASSFGTRNEQFF	TGTGCCAGCAGTTTCGGTACTAGGAATGAGCAGTTCTTC
NA	TRBV18	many	TRBJ2-4	CASSPDAQNIQYF	TGTGCCAGCTCACCAGATGCCCAAAACATTCAGTACTTC
TRBD1	TRBV4-3	few	TRBJ1-4	CASSQDGRGRIEKLFF	TGCGCCAGCAGCCAAGACGGGAGGGGGCGCATAGAAAAACTGTTTTTT
NA	TRBV20-1	many	TRBJ1-1	CSASGDTEAFF	TGCAGTGCTTCCGGGGACACTGAAGCTTTCTTT
TRBD2	TRBV12-3/TRBV12-4	many	TRBJ2-4	CASRAAGDQNIQYF	TGTGCCAGCAGGGCTGCGGGAGACCAAAACATTCAGTACTTC
TRBD1	TRBV18	NA	TRBJ1-2	CASSEDRGLYGYTF	TGTGCCAGCTCAGAGGACAGGGGCCTCTATGGCTACACCTTC
NA	TRBV25-1	NA	TRBJ2-2	CASTRRGGTGELFF	TGTGCCAGCACCAGGAGAGGAGGCACCGGGGAGCTGTTTTTT
NA	TRBV2	many	TRBJ1-1	CATTPEGTEAFF	TGTGCCACTACCCCGGAGGGGACTGAAGCTTTCTTT
NA	TRBV28	many	TRBJ2-7	CASSLPGLSSYEQYF	TGTGCCAGCAGTTTACCGGGGCTAAGCTCCTACGAGCAGTACTTC
TRBD2	TRBV7-2	few	TRBJ2-7	CASRRERDVSYEQYF	TGTGCCAGCAGAAGGGAGCGGGATGTGTCCTACGAGCAGTACTTC
NA	TRBV20-1	many	TRBJ2-6	CSAKGSGANVLTF	TGCAGTGCTAAGGGGTCTGGGGCCAACGTCCTGACTTTC
TRBD2	TRBV7-2	NA	TRBJ2-7	CASSPPRSSGNYEQYF	TGTGCCAGCAGCCCCCCTCGCTCTAGCGGGAATTACGAGCAGTACTTC
NA	TRBV20-1	NA	TRBJ2-5	CSAGRRGGSQEAQYF	TGCAGTGCTGGCCGGAGGGGGGGCAGCCAAGAGGCCCAGTACTTC
NA	TRBV29-1	many	TRBJ1-1	CSVAIGREAFF	TGCAGCGTTGCAATCGGTCGTGAAGCTTTCTTT
TRBD2	TRBV29-1	few	TRBJ2-7	CSVEAAGRYEQYF	TGCAGCGTTGAAGCAGCGGGGAGGTACGAGCAGTACTTC
TRBD2	TRBV11-2	NA	TRBJ2-7	CASSFRPPGLAGEPSYEQYF	TGTGCCAGCAGCTTCAGGCCCCCGGGACTAGCGGGGGAGCCCTCCTACGAGCAGTACTTC
NA	TRBV12-3/TRBV12-4	many	TRBJ1-1	CASSFGPGNTEAFF	TGTGCCAGCAGTTTTGGGCCGGGGAACACTGAAGCTTTCTTT
NA	TRBV7-2	few	TRBJ2-7	CASSPDFSRLYEQYF	TGTGCCAGCAGCCCAGACTTTTCCCGCCTCTACGAGCAGTACTTC
TRBD1	TRBV5-8	NA	TRBJ2-7	CASSHRGRPYEQYF	TGTGCCAGCAGTCACAGGGGGAGGCCCTACGAGCAGTACTTC
NA	TRBV6-1	many	TRBJ1-5	CATRGQTNQPQHF	TGTGCCACGAGAGGACAGACCAATCAGCCCCAGCATTTT
NA	TRBV19	NA	TRBJ2-6	CASSNYEANVLTF	TGTGCCAGTAGTAATTACGAGGCCAACGTCCTGACTTTC
NA	TRBV29-1	NA	TRBJ1-4	CSVAGGVVEKLFF	TGCAGCGTTGCAGGAGGGGTGGTTGAAAAACTGTTTTTT
TRBD1	TRBV28	many	TRBJ2-7	CASSTGALGYEQYF	TGTGCCAGCAGCACAGGGGCCCTGGGTTACGAGCAGTACTTC
NA	TRBV7-2	many	TRBJ2-5	CASSPTGRSETQYF	TGTGCCAGCAGCCCGACAGGGAGGAGCGAGACCCAGTACTTC
TRBD1	TRBV6-1	few	TRBJ2-7	CASKTGTGGREQYF	TGTGCCAGCAAAACCGGGACAGGGGGACGCGAGCAGTACTTC
NA	TRBV15	NA	TRBJ2-5	CATSRDSETQYF	TGTGCCACCAGCAGAGATTCCGAGACCCAGTACTTC
NA	TRBV6-2/TRBV6-3	many	TRBJ1-5	CASSYSWQGNQPQHF	TGTGCCAGCAGTTACTCTTGGCAGGGGAATCAGCCCCAGCATTTT
TRBD1	TRBV6-1	many	TRBJ1-4	CASSRDRGLTEKLFF	TGTGCCAGCAGTCGGGACAGGGGCTTAACTGAAAAACTGTTTTTT
TRBD1	TRBV28	many	TRBJ1-1	CASSPRTGTNTEAFF	TGTGCCAGCAGTCCCCGGACAGGCACGAACACTGAAGCTTTCTTT
NA	TRBV10-3	NA	TRBJ2-1	CASSLSVRNNEQFF	TGTGCCAGCAGTTTAAGCGTTCGCAACAATGAGCAGTTCTTC
NA	TRBV20-1	many	TRBJ2-7	CSARDGGAPSYEQYF	TGCAGTGCTAGAGATGGCGGCGCCCCGTCCTACGAGCAGTACTTC
TRBD1	TRBV5-5	NA	TRBJ2-5	CASSFGTGGDQETQYF	TGTGCCAGCAGCTTCGGGACAGGGGGCGACCAAGAGACCCAGTACTTC
NA	TRBV7-2	many	TRBJ2-7	CASSLPYYEQYF	TGTGCCAGCAGCTTACCGTACTACGAGCAGTACTTC
NA	TRBV10-3	few	TRBJ1-2	CAISGTDVYGYTF	TGTGCCATCAGTGGAACAGATGTCTATGGCTACACCTTC
NA	TRBV6-1	few	TRBJ1-6	CASVARYNSPLHF	TGTGCCAGCGTCGCGCGGTATAATTCACCCCTCCACTTT
TRBD1	TRBV28	many	TRBJ1-3	CASRGTATGNTIYF	TGTGCCAGCAGGGGGACAGCAACTGGAAACACCATATATTTT
NA	TRBV7-9	NA	TRBJ1-1	CASSPPFPNSDTEAFF	TGTGCCAGCAGCCCTCCTTTTCCAAACTCTGACACTGAAGCTTTCTTT
NA	TRBV19	few	TRBJ1-2	CASSTARGGHYGYTF	TGTGCCAGTAGTACCGCCAGAGGCGGCCACTATGGCTACACCTTC
NA	TRBV12-3/TRBV12-4	many	TRBJ2-7	CASSFSGNYEQYF	TGTGCCAGCAGTTTCTCAGGGAACTACGAGCAGTACTTC
NA	TRBV20-1	NA	TRBJ2-7	CSARPADGEVEQYF	TGCAGTGCTAGACCGGCTGATGGTGAGGTCGAGCAGTACTTC
TRBD1	TRBV7-2	few	TRBJ1-2	CASSLGGTGRHYGYTF	TGTGCCAGCAGCTTGGGCGGGACAGGCAGGCACTATGGCTACACCTTC
TRBD1	TRBV27	NA	TRBJ1-5	CASTIDRGDQPQHF	TGTGCCAGCACCATTGACAGGGGGGATCAGCCCCAGCATTTT
TRBD2	TRBV28	NA	TRBJ2-7	CASTRTSGSYEQYF	TGTGCCAGCACCCGGACTAGCGGCTCCTACGAGCAGTACTTC
NA	TRBV5-1	few	TRBJ2-7	CASSDRDINYEQYF	TGCGCCAGCAGCGACCGGGACATCAACTACGAGCAGTACTTC
TRBD2	TRBV6-2/TRBV6-3	once	TRBJ2-1	CASSPYLAGVGEQFF	TGTGCCAGCAGCCCTTATCTAGCGGGAGTAGGTGAGCAGTTCTTC
TRBD1	TRBV6-5	NA	TRBJ1-2	CASSYSGGDGYTF	TGTGCCAGCAGTTACTCAGGGGGCGATGGCTACACCTTC
NA	TRBV20-1	NA	TRBJ2-7	CSASLSGMPYEQYF	TGCAGTGCTAGCCTTAGCGGTATGCCCTACGAGCAGTACTTC
TRBD1	TRBV29-1	few	TRBJ1-1	CSVRGQGESSEAFF	TGCAGCGTACGTGGACAGGGGGAATCTTCTGAAGCTTTCTTT
TRBD1	TRBV12-3/TRBV12-4	NA	TRBJ1-6	CASFQGVIGSPLHF	TGTGCCAGCTTCCAGGGGGTGATTGGTTCACCCCTCCACTTT
NA	TRBV29-1	few	TRBJ1-1	CSTCGGNTEAFF	TGCAGCACCTGCGGGGGGAACACTGAAGCTTTCTTT
TRBD1	TRBV6-1	many	TRBJ2-5	CASSGRDSRQETQYF	TGTGCCAGCAGTGGAAGGGACAGCCGCCAAGAGACCCAGTACTTC